A single sample gave rise to the 23 T cell receptor beta chains below, sequenced in a study of blood T cells in healthy people across ages. For the second PCR, which ran for roughly 6 to 11 cycles, a sample-barcoded 5' primer and a J-beta primer mix were used. TCRdb reprocessed the 5' RACE reads with MiXCR, giving one entry per CDR3 protein. Of about 780,000 distinct CDR3 sequences in the sample, 62% were seen once. Source material: blood. The receptor set was obtained from a young man in good health.

The chain links TRBV2 to TRBJ2-1, with 10 bases fitting TRBD2. The CDR3 spans 16 residues. Per germline, CDR1 SNHLY and CDR2 FYNNEI. The trim removed 3 bases at V and 7 bases at J, leaving 9 bases unmatched. The CDR3 coding sequence is TGTGCCAGCAGTGACGGAGCTAGCGGGGGAATAAATGAGCAGTTCTTC. Residues: CASSDGASGGINEQFF.

The chain employs TRBV12-3 or TRBV12-4 and TRBJ2-3; D is tentatively TRBD1 or TRBD2 (5 bases each). This CDR3 region has 18 residues. Trimming removed 6 bases at V and 4 bases at J, with 26 bases between. CDR3 region: CASSPISLGPLNADTQYF. The CDR3 DNA sequence: TGTGCCAGCAGCCCAATCAGTCTGGGACCACTGAACGCAGATACGCAGTATTTT.

This clonotype was detected only a few times. The chain links TRBV20-1 to TRBJ2-7, with D possibly TRBD2 on 5 matching bases. V was shortened by 5 bases and J by 1 base, with 12 bases between the two germline ends. Germline V gene data show CDR1 as DFQATT and CDR2 as SNEGSKA (reference sequence). The CDR3 sequence is 13 residues long. The DNA of the CDR3 is TGCAGTGCTGAGCGAGGGCTGTCCTACGAGCAGTACTTC. Its protein is CSAERGLSYEQYF.

The gene calls are TRBV28 and TRBJ1-6, with 7 bases matching TRBD1. After removal of 5 bases from V and 4 bases from J, the junction contained 5 bases not matched to a gene. Per the germline V gene, CDR1 is MDHEN and CDR2 is SYDVKM. This CDR3 contains 15 residues. Written as DNA, the CDR3 is TGTGCCAGCAGTACACAGGGGCAATATAATTCACCCCTCCACTTT. Translating it yields CASSTQGQYNSPLHF. Based on the CDR3 plus reference TRBV28 and TRBJ1-6, the full variable domain is DVKVTQSSRYLVKRTGEKVFLECVQDMDHENMFWYRQDPGLGLRLIYFSYDVKMKEKGDIPEGYSVSREKKERFSLILESASTNQTSMYLCASSTQGQYNSPLHFGNGTRLTVT.

The chain is built from TRBV7-2 and TRBJ2-5; maybe TRBD1 (6 bases). The CDR3 contains 15 residues. Germline V gives CDR1 SGHTA, CDR2 FQGNSA. V was trimmed by 7 bases and J by 1 base, leaving 16 bases between them. In DNA, the CDR3 is TGTGCCAGCACCCAGGTGAGGGGGACCCAAGAGACCCAGTACTTC. Protein: CASTQVRGTQETQYF.

The V call is TRBV20-1, the J call TRBJ2-7, with unresolved D. The germline V gene has CDR1 DFQATT and CDR2 SNEGSKA (reference sequence). V was clipped by 6 bases and J by 1 base, with 7 bases between them. This CDR3 is built from 11 residues. The CDR3 region is CSAGPSYEQYF. CDR3 bases: TGCAGTGCCGGGCCGTCCTACGAGCAGTACTTC.

The chain is built from TRBV7-2 and TRBJ2-4; 11 bases agree with TRBD2. The J call could be wrong; TRBJ2-7 is a better fit for the DNA end. CDR1 and CDR2 (germline): SGHTA, FQGNSA. The CDR3 totals 16 residues. The CDR3 DNA is TGTGCCAGCAGCTTTTGGACTAGCGGGCAACTTTACGAGCAGTACTTC. Protein product: CASSFWTSGQLYEQYF.

This clonotype was recorded once. The chain combines TRBV7-2 with TRBJ1-2; no clear D. Germline loops: CDR1 SGHTA, CDR2 FQGNSA. The CDR3 totals 12 residues. The V end lost 1 base, the J end lost 8 bases, and 8 bases lay between the germline ends. In nucleotides, the CDR3 is TGTGCCAGCAGCTTAGATGTTCCCGGCTACACCTTC. Translation gives CASSLDVPGYTF. The whole variable domain, remainder taken from reference TRBV7-2 and TRBJ1-2, is GAGVSQSPSNKVTEKGKDVELRCDPISGHTALYWYRQSLGQGLEFLIYFQGNSAPDKSGLPSDRFSAERTGGSVSTLTIQRTQQEDSAVYLCASSLDVPGYTFGSGTRLTVV.

The rearrangement uses TRBV7-2 and TRBJ2-5, with TRBD2 matching over 16 bases. CDR3 length equals 17 residues. The trim removed 1 base at V and 3 bases at J, leaving 2 bases unmatched. CDR1 and CDR2 (germline): SGHTA, FQGNSA. In DNA, the CDR3 is TGTGCCAGCAGCTTAGTCGGGACTAGCGGGGGGGAAGAGACCCAGTACTTC. Protein product: CASSLVGTSGGEETQYF. The whole variable domain, remainder taken from reference TRBV7-2 and TRBJ2-5, is GAGVSQSPSNKVTEKGKDVELRCDPISGHTALYWYRQSLGQGLEFLIYFQGNSAPDKSGLPSDRFSAERTGGSVSTLTIQRTQQEDSAVYLCASSLVGTSGGEETQYFGPGTRLLVL.

This rearrangement joins TRBV7-9 to TRBJ2-7; tentative D call: TRBD2 (6 bases). The CDR3 totals 11 residues. V was pared by 11 bases and J by 2 bases, with 10 bases between. Germline V gene lookup returns CDR1 SEHNR and CDR2 FQNEAQ (reference sequence). This CDR3 reads CAPTGAYEQYF. The CDR3 DNA is TGTGCCCCAACGGGAGCCTACGAGCAGTACTTC.

The V and J genes are TRBV27 and TRBJ2-7; tentative D call: TRBD1 (5 bases). V lost 8 bases to trimming and J lost 4 bases, with 21 bases between them. The CDR3 spans 15 residues. From germline, CDR1 is MNHEY and CDR2 SMNVEV (reference sequence). CDR3 nucleotide sequence: TGTGCCAGCGGGCCCACACGACAGTACTTTTACGAGCAGTACTTC. As protein: CASGPTRQYFYEQYF.

The chain joins TRBV20-1 to TRBJ1-2; D call uncertain. Trimming pared 3 bases from V and 7 bases from J, leaving 6 bases between. Germline V gene sequence: CDR1 DFQATT, CDR2 SNEGSKA (reference sequence). This CDR3 contains 10 residues. The CDR3 here is CSASEGGYTF. DNA of the CDR3: TGCAGTGCTAGTGAGGGTGGCTACACCTTC.

The V call is TRBV7-2, the J call TRBJ1-4; 9 bases fit TRBD1. Trimming at V came to 4 bases and at J to 6 bases, leaving 3 bases not matched to a gene. Germline loops: CDR1 SGHTA, CDR2 FQGNSA. The CDR3 is 14 amino acids. The CDR3 here is CASSSTGGYEKLFF. CDR3 nucleotides: TGTGCCAGCAGCTCGACAGGGGGTTATGAAAAACTGTTTTTT. Supplemented by reference TRBV7-2 and TRBJ1-4, the full variable domain reads GAGVSQSPSNKVTEKGKDVELRCDPISGHTALYWYRQSLGQGLEFLIYFQGNSAPDKSGLPSDRFSAERTGGSVSTLTIQRTQQEDSAVYLCASSSTGGYEKLFFGSGTQLSVL.

In this sample, this clonotype turned up a few times. V is TRBV9 and J is TRBJ1-1; 7 bases map to TRBD1. V was pared by 5 bases and J by 5 bases, with 9 bases of the junction left unmatched. The germline CDR1 and CDR2 sequences are SGDLS and YYNGEE. This CDR3 comprises 14 residues. This CDR3 is CASSPTTGRTEAFF. The DNA for the CDR3 is TGTGCCAGCAGTCCGACGACAGGGAGGACTGAAGCTTTCTTT. The variable domain in full, with the rest retrieved from reference TRBV9 and TRBJ1-1, is DSGVTQTPKHLITATGQRVTLRCSPRSGDLSVYWYQQSLDQGLQFLIQYYNGEERAKGNILERFSAQQFPDLHSELNLSSLELGDSALYFCASSPTTGRTEAFFGQGTRLTVV.

This clonotype has just a few counts. This chain uses TRBV7-2 with TRBJ2-1; weak D call: TRBD1 (6 bases). This CDR3 has 15 residues. Germline V gene sequence: CDR1 SGHTA, CDR2 FQGNSA. V dropped 5 bases and J dropped 13 bases, with 24 bases sitting between them. The CDR3 sequence: CASSPPGHSRGGQFF. The CDR3 nucleotides are TGTGCCAGCAGCCCCCCGGGACACTCAAGAGGAGGACAGTTCTTC.

This clonotype showed up just a few times. This chain joins TRBV29-1 and TRBJ2-3; TRBD1 might be the D (5 bases). This CDR3 contains 14 residues. Germline CDR1 and CDR2: SQVTM and ANQGSEA. The V gene lost 5 bases and the J gene lost 1 base, with 13 bases spanning the gap. CDR3 residues: CSVYDRGGTDTQYF. The CDR3 region has the DNA TGCAGCGTTTATGACAGAGGCGGCACAGATACGCAGTATTTT.

The J gene is TRBJ2-4, the V gene TRBV10-3; TRBD1 might be the D (6 bases). V lost 3 bases and J 0 bases, leaving 12 bases between the germline ends. This CDR3 contains 16 residues. Germline V gene lookup returns CDR1 ENHRY and CDR2 SYGVKD. The CDR3 protein is CAISDYLQGAKNIQYF. DNA for the CDR3: TGTGCCATCAGTGACTACCTACAGGGAGCCAAAAACATTCAGTACTTC.

The chain links TRBV24-1 to TRBJ2-5, with D hard to call. The V end lost 9 bases, the J end lost 0 bases, and 7 bases lay between the germline ends. The length of the CDR3 is 12 residues. Per germline, CDR1 KGHDR and CDR2 SFDVKD. The CDR3 loop is CATGGDQETQYF. DNA of the CDR3: TGTGCCACCGGCGGAGACCAAGAGACCCAGTACTTC.

The V and J genes are TRBV6-6 and TRBJ1-1; unclear D gene. V shed 0 bases and J shed 5 bases, with 16 bases lying between them. In germline, CDR1 is MNHNY, CDR2 SVGAGI (reference sequence). CDR3 length: 16 residues. The CDR3 is CASSYSRSRMRTEAFF. The CDR3 DNA reads as TGTGCCAGCAGTTACTCGAGGAGCCGGATGAGGACTGAAGCTTTCTTT.

V is TRBV12-3 or TRBV12-4 and J is TRBJ2-4; D remains unclear. The assigned J gene may be wrong: the sequence end matches TRBJ2-7 better. This CDR3 region has 13 residues. In DNA form, the CDR3 reads TGTGCCAGCAGCTTGGAATCGATTGACGAGCAGTACTTC. Translation: CASSLESIDEQYF.

The rearrangement joins TRBV6-5 to TRBJ2-1; TRBD2 matches 12 bases. The CDR3 totals 17 residues. V dropped 2 bases and J dropped 7; count of bases not matched to a gene: 9. Germline V CDR1 and CDR2: MNHEY, SVGAGI. Here the CDR3 reads CASSYGLAGGPGNEQFF. The DNA for the CDR3 is TGTGCCAGCAGTTACGGGCTAGCGGGGGGGCCGGGGAATGAGCAGTTCTTC.

This clonotype showed up just a few times. The V call is TRBV12-3 or TRBV12-4, the J call TRBJ1-1; no reliable D call. The CDR3 is 15 residues long. V lost 0 bases, J lost 4 bases, and 12 bases lay in between. CDR3 DNA: TGTGCCAGCAGTTTAGCGTCGGGAAGAGGCACTGAAGCTTTCTTT. Its translation is CASSLASGRGTEAFF.

Only one count was recorded for this clonotype. The chain has TRBV12-3 or TRBV12-4 and TRBJ1-2; D gene ambiguous. CDR3 length: 13 residues. The V end was cut by 5 bases, the J end by 5 bases, with 12 bases between. Written as DNA, the CDR3 is TGTGCCAGCAGTGGAGAAGAGCAGTATGGCTACACCTTC. Translated, it gives CASSGEEQYGYTF.